These T cell receptor beta chains were read from a single sample in a study of a mutant IDH1 vaccine in newly diagnosed glioma. Some clones are missing from TCRdb's copy, which holds only in-frame ones; the method was immunoSEQ multiplex PCR. The repertoire holds some 37,000 clones, with about 84% as singletons. For these TCRs, the target antigens are not known. Sample: PBMCs, taken from a glioma patient whose treatment included an IDH1 peptide vaccine. The receptors shown here come from a man aged 40-49 years with glioma. CDR3s include the opening cysteine and the closing phenylalanine or tryptophan. A D gene is named only where the DNA matches it firmly. A row's size may be missing; if present it is once, few, many or a size class.

j_gene | d_gene | abundance | v_gene | CDR3aa | CDR3nt
TRBJ2-5 | . | . | TRBV7-2 | CASSLKASETQYF | TGTGCCAGCAGCTTAAAAGCCTCAGAGACCCAGTACTTC
TRBJ2-7 | . | . | TRBV19 | CASSSLHGEQYF | TGTGCCAGTAGTTCCCTTCACGGCGAGCAGTACTTC
TRBJ1-1 | . | . | TRBV11-2 | CASSTPRGSQKAFF | TGTGCCAGCAGTACTCCAAGAGGGAGCCAAAAAGCTTTCTTT
TRBJ1-2 | TRBD1 | . | TRBV5-4 | CASSYDRGGYTF | TGTGCCAGCAGCTACGACAGGGGTGGCTACACCTTC
TRBJ2-7 | TRBD1 | . | TRBV5-1 | CASSIGTGYEQYF | TGCGCCAGCAGCATCGGGACAGGCTACGAGCAGTACTTC
TRBJ1-5 | . | . | TRBV6-4 | CASRRASHNQPQHF | TGTGCCAGCAGAAGGGCCTCTCACAATCAGCCCCAGCATTTT
TRBJ1-5 | TRBD1 | medium-sized | TRBV19 | CASSIGTGGPQPQHF | TGTGCCAGTAGTATAGGGACAGGGGGCCCTCAGCCCCAGCATTTT
TRBJ2-3 | TRBD1 | . | TRBV7-2 | CASSLTGTGSTDTQYF | TGTGCCAGCAGCTTAACCGGGACAGGGAGCACAGATACGCAGTATTTT
TRBJ1-5 | . | once | TRBV27 | CASAYRSDQPQHF | TGTGCCAGCGCATACCGGTCCGATCAGCCCCAGCATTTT
TRBJ2-7 | TRBD1 | few | TRBV7-9 | CASSSTGDEQYF | TGTGCCAGCAGCTCGACAGGGGATGAGCAGTACTTC
TRBJ1-5 | . | . | TRBV2 | CASRGGGVNQPQHF | TGTGCCAGCAGAGGTGGGGGGGTCAATCAGCCCCAGCATTTT
TRBJ1-2 | . | . | TRBV6-5 | CASSSEGRGYGYTF | TGTGCCAGCAGTTCCGAGGGGCGGGGGTATGGCTACACCTTC
TRBJ1-6 | . | . | TRBV30 | CALALLDTGSPLHF | TGTGCCCTTGCTCTCTTGGACACAGGATCACCCCTCCACTTT
TRBJ2-5 | TRBD1 | . | TRBV5-4 | CASSLDRGETQYF | TGTGCCAGCAGCTTGGACAGGGGAGAGACCCAGTACTTC
TRBJ1-5 | TRBD1 | . | TRBV6-5 | CASSYYRGDNQPQHF | TGTGCCAGCAGTTACTACAGGGGTGACAATCAGCCCCAGCATTTT
TRBJ1-2 | . | . | TRBV19 | CASTGRANYGYTF | TGTGCCAGTACGGGCAGAGCTAACTATGGCTACACCTTC
TRBJ1-5 | . | . | TRBV2 | CASSERFILGNQPQHF | TGTGCCAGCAGTGAACGGTTTATACTTGGCAATCAGCCCCAGCATTTT
TRBJ2-7 | TRBD1 | . | TRBV27 | CASSSLGQGTYEQYF | TGTGCCAGCAGTTCCTTGGGACAGGGTACCTACGAGCAGTACTTC
TRBJ1-2 | . | . | TRBV29-1 | CSEGTDYGYTF | TGCAGCGAAGGGACTGATTATGGCTACACCTTC
TRBJ2-1 | . | . | TRBV5-4 | CASSLATGNEQFF | TGTGCCAGCAGCTTGGCAACAGGGAATGAGCAGTTCTTC
TRBJ2-5 | . | . | TRBV4-1 | CASSQEGRGAQETQYF | TGCGCCAGCAGCCAAGAAGGGAGGGGGGCTCAAGAGACCCAGTACTTC
TRBJ2-3 | . | once | TRBV23-1 | CATQFFRGAGTDTQYF | TGCGCCACCCAATTCTTCAGGGGCGCCGGCACAGATACGCAGTATTTT
TRBJ2-1 | TRBD2 | . | TRBV2 | CASSDLGTSRGSYNEQFF | TGTGCCAGCAGTGATCTGGGGACTAGCCGGGGCTCCTACAATGAGCAGTTCTTC
TRBJ2-3 | . | once | TRBV29-1 | CSVDKTQYF | TGCAGCGTTGACAAGACGCAGTATTTT
TRBJ1-1 | TRBD1 | few | TRBV19 | CASEGQVNTEAFF | TGTGCCAGTGAGGGACAGGTGAACACTGAAGCTTTCTTT
TRBJ1-4 | TRBD1 | . | TRBV29-1 | CSVSRPDRGEKLFF | TGCAGCGTTAGTCGCCCGGACAGGGGTGAAAAACTGTTTTTT
TRBJ2-7 | TRBD1 | . | TRBV15 | CATSRYRTGNYEQYF | TGTGCCACCAGCAGATATAGGACAGGGAACTACGAGCAGTACTTC
TRBJ1-5 | TRBD1 | . | TRBV30 | CAWNRGNQPQHF | TGTGCCTGGAACAGGGGTAATCAGCCCCAGCATTTT
TRBJ1-4 | . | few | TRBV18 | CASSSGVEKLFF | TGTGCCAGCTCGTCAGGGGTCGAAAAACTGTTTTTT
TRBJ1-2 | . | . | TRBV6-5 | CASSYRPFSGYTF | TGTGCCAGCAGTTACCGTCCCTTTTCCGGCTACACCTTC
TRBJ2-7 | TRBD1 | . | TRBV2 | CASSESRDRGNYEQYF | TGTGCCAGCAGTGAATCCAGAGACAGGGGGAACTACGAGCAGTACTTC
TRBJ1-3 | . | once | TRBV9 | CASSPQLSSGNTIYF | TGTGCCAGCAGCCCGCAGTTGAGCTCTGGAAACACCATATATTTT
TRBJ1-2 | . | . | TRBV5-1 | CASSLIGEEHGYTF | TGCGCCAGCAGCTTGATCGGGGAAGAGCATGGCTACACCTTC
TRBJ2-7 | . | few | TRBV2 | CASSDRGKGPYEQYF | TGTGCCAGCAGCGATCGGGGTAAGGGGCCCTACGAGCAGTACTTC
TRBJ2-7 | . | . | TRBV30 | CAWNGVGRNYEQYF | TGTGCCTGGAATGGGGTGGGACGGAACTACGAGCAGTACTTC
TRBJ2-1 | TRBD1 | . | TRBV4-2 | CASSQVGTGGNEQFF | TGTGCCAGCAGCCAAGTCGGGACAGGGGGAAATGAGCAGTTCTTC
TRBJ2-3 | . | . | TRBV4-2 | CASSPDRDTQYF | TGTGCCAGCAGCCCAGATAGGGATACGCAGTATTTT
TRBJ2-7 | TRBD2 | . | TRBV6-5 | CASSYRPQGLADEQYF | TGTGCCAGCAGTTACCGGCCCCAGGGACTAGCGGACGAGCAGTACTTC
TRBJ1-1 | TRBD1 | . | TRBV5-1 | CASSSGQGNTEAFF | TGCGCCAGCAGCTCCGGACAGGGGAACACTGAAGCTTTCTTT
TRBJ2-1 | . | . | TRBV6-5 | CASSYSNRGYRNEQFF | TGTGCCAGCAGTTACTCGAACCGGGGCTATCGGAATGAGCAGTTCTTC
TRBJ1-2 | . | . | TRBV25-1 | CASSESRRQSNYGYTF | TGTGCCAGCAGTGAATCCCGTAGACAGTCTAACTATGGCTACACCTTC
TRBJ1-2 | . | . | TRBV5-1 | CASSLERERGYTF | TGCGCCAGCAGCTTGGAGCGGGAGAGGGGCTACACCTTC
TRBJ2-7 | . | few | TRBV7-8 | CASSLGVWTYEQYF | TGTGCCAGCAGCTTAGGCGTGTGGACCTACGAGCAGTACTTC
TRBJ2-3 | TRBD1 | . | TRBV7-9 | CASSQGTGEADTQYF | TGTGCCAGCAGCCAAGGGACAGGGGAAGCAGATACGCAGTATTTT
TRBJ1-2 | . | few | TRBV10-3 | CAIRSQGNYGYTF | TGTGCCATCAGATCACAGGGTAACTATGGCTACACCTTC
TRBJ1-2 | TRBD1 | . | TRBV18 | CASSPLQGYGYTF | TGTGCCAGCTCACCACTACAGGGGTATGGCTACACCTTC
TRBJ1-1 | TRBD1 | . | TRBV5-4 | CASSLQGAFTEAFF | TGTGCCAGCAGCTTACAGGGGGCTTTCACTGAAGCTTTCTTT
TRBJ2-7 | TRBD2 | few | TRBV5-6 | CASSGPSGGRYEQYF | TGTGCCAGCAGCGGACCTAGCGGGGGGAGGTACGAGCAGTACTTC
TRBJ1-5 | . | . | TRBV4-1 | CASSQGGAYQPQHF | TGCGCCAGCAGCCAAGGGGGCGCTTATCAGCCCCAGCATTTT
TRBJ2-2 | . | few | TRBV2 | CASSVGAGELFF | TGTGCCAGCAGTGTAGGGGCCGGGGAGCTGTTTTTT
TRBJ1-5 | . | . | TRBV6-1 | CATDYDRLGNQPQHF | TGTGCCACCGACTACGACAGGTTGGGCAATCAGCCCCAGCATTTT
TRBJ1-1 | . | . | TRBV7-9 | CASSLVRAASGTEAFF | TGTGCCAGCAGCTTAGTTAGGGCCGCCTCGGGGACTGAAGCTTTCTTT
TRBJ2-7 | . | . | TRBV27 | CASSKGRGYEQYF | TGTGCCAGCAGCAAGGGACGAGGCTACGAGCAGTACTTC